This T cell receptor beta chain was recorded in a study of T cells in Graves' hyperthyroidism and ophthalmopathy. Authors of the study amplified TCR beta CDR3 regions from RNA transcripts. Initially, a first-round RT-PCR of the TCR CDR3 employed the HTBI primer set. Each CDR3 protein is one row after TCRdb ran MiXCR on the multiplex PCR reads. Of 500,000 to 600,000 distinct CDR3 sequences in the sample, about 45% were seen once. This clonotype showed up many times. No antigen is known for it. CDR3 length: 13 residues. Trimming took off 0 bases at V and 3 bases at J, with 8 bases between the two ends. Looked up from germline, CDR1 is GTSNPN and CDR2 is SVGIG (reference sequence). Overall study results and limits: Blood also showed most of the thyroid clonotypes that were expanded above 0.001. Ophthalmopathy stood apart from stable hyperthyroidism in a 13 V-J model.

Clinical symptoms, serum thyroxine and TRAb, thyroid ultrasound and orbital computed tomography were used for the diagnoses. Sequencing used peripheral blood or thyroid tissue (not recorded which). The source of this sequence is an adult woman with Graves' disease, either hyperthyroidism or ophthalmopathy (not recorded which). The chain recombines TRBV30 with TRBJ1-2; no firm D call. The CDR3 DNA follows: TGTGCCTGGAGTGTAACATCGGACTATGGCTACACCTTC. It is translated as CAWSVTSDYGYTF.